The clone carrying this TCR beta chain was recorded many times. Its antigen is not identified. This entry comes from a study of blood T cells in healthy people across ages. Combining a sample-barcoded 5' primer with a J-beta primer mix, a second PCR ran for roughly 6 to 11 cycles. MiXCR, applied by TCRdb to the 5' RACE reads, yields one record per CDR3 protein. This sample has 980,000 or so distinct CDR3 sequences, with roughly 43% found just once. Study-wide points: A strong correlation between TCR beta diversity and naive T cell percentage was seen.

The CDR3 is 16 amino acids. Trimming stripped 5 bases from V and 5 bases from J, with 19 bases between. Germline V lookup: CDR1 LGHNT, CDR2 FRNRAP. The receptor's source is a man aged 25-45 years in good health. Sequencing used blood. This rearrangement joins TRBV12-5 to TRBJ2-1; D possibly corresponds to TRBD2 (6 bases). The CDR3, as DNA: TGTGCTAGTGGTCCCCCGGGACTCCCCGCTCACAATGAGCAGTTCTTC. Translated, it gives CASGPPGLPAHNEQFF. The full variable domain, completed using reference TRBV12-5 and TRBJ2-1, is DARVTQTPRHKVTEMGQEVTMRCQPILGHNTVFWYRQTMMQGLELLAYFRNRAPLDDSGMPKDRFSAEMPDATLATLKIQPSEPRDSAVYFCASGPPGLPAHNEQFFGPGTRLTVL.